The 14 T cell receptor beta chains presented below share a single source sample, sequenced in a study of T cell changes during pregnancy in multiple sclerosis. TCRdb's copy holds only in-frame clones and misses some; the assay was immunoSEQ multiplex PCR. The sample lists some 70,000 clones, about nine tenths occurring once. This specimen was peripheral blood, taken in the third trimester of pregnancy. Source of these receptors: a female donor with multiple sclerosis, enrolled in a pregnancy study.

The chain recombines TRBV28 with TRBJ2-7; D might be TRBD1 (6 bases). The CDR3 runs 14 residues. V was clipped by 5 bases and J by 2 bases, with 13 bases between them. The germline gives CDR1 MDHEN, CDR2 SYDVKM. The CDR3, as DNA: TGTGCCAGCAGTCCGGCCGACAGGCCCTACGAGCAGTACTTC. Translating gives CASSPADRPYEQYF.

The V and J genes are TRBV18 and TRBJ2-7; TRBD2 aligns across 8 bases. CDR1 and CDR2 (germline): KGHSH, LQKENI. This CDR3 has 15 amino acids. J lost 7 bases, V lost 3 bases, and 11 bases had no gene match. CDR3 region: CASSPQRTAGVEQYF. DNA of the CDR3: TGTGCCAGCTCACCCCAACGAACAGCGGGGGTGGAGCAGTACTTC.

The V and J genes are TRBV5-5 and TRBJ1-2; TRBD1 aligns across 8 bases. V dropped 1 base and J dropped 4; count of bases not matched to a gene: 6. Germline V gene data show CDR1 as SGHKS and CDR2 as YYEKEE (reference sequence). The CDR3 consists of 15 residues. This CDR3 is CASSLLDRVGYGYTF. DNA of the CDR3: TGTGCCAGCAGCTTGTTGGACAGGGTCGGCTATGGCTACACCTTC.

A few counts support this clone. The CDR3 sequence is CASSSGQPNTEAFF. In DNA, the CDR3 is TGCGCCAGCAGTTCGGGACAGCCGAACACTGAAGCTTTCTTT. The rearrangement links TRBV5-1 to TRBJ1-1; TRBD1 matches 7 bases. The CDR3 is made up of 14 amino acids. Germline assignment: CDR1 SGHRS and CDR2 YFSETQ. V lost 5 bases, J lost 1 base, and 5 bases stayed unmatched. Based on the CDR3 plus reference TRBV5-1 and TRBJ1-1, the full variable domain is KAGVTQTPRYLIKTRGQQVTLSCSPISGHRSVSWYQQTPGQGLQFLFEYFSETQRNKGNFPGRFSGRQFSNSRSEMNVSTLELGDSALYLCASSSGQPNTEAFFGQGTRLTVV.

This clone was seen only once. The chain uses TRBV18 and TRBJ2-4; 10 positions match TRBD2. Germline loops: CDR1 KGHSH, CDR2 LQKENI. Trimming removed 2 bases from V and 7 bases from J; junction bases left unmatched: 5. The CDR3 totals 15 residues. CDR3 in DNA: TGTGCCAGCTCACCAGCCCTAGCGGGAGACAACATTCAGTACTTC. Encoded protein: CASSPALAGDNIQYF.

V usage is TRBV6-1 and J usage is TRBJ2-7; D is perhaps TRBD2 (7 bases). V gave up 2 bases and J gave up 0 bases, with 14 bases separating them. Germline V CDR1 and CDR2: MNHNS, SASEGT. This CDR3 has 16 residues. The DNA of the CDR3 is TGTGCCAGCAGTGAATCTATAGGGGGGGGCTCCTACGAGCAGTACTTC. This gives the protein CASSESIGGGSYEQYF.

This sequence joins TRBV4-3 and TRBJ2-3; 10 bases map to TRBD2. The CDR3 covers 16 residues. Per the germline V gene, CDR1 is LGHNA and CDR2 is YSLEER. V lost 0 bases and J lost 4; bases outside the gene matches: 4. Here the CDR3 reads CASSQDRTSGADTQYF. Written as DNA, the CDR3 is TGCGCCAGCAGCCAAGACAGGACTAGCGGAGCAGATACGCAGTATTTT.

A single count supports this clone. The chain employs TRBV28 and TRBJ2-1; 10 nucleotides line up with TRBD2. V lost 5 bases, J lost 4 bases, and 8 bases stayed unmatched. The CDR3 sequence is 16 residues long. The germline gives CDR1 MDHEN, CDR2 SYDVKM. The CDR3, as DNA: TGTGCCAGCAGTCCACCAAGCGGGAGGGGATACAATGAGCAGTTCTTC. Translation: CASSPPSGRGYNEQFF.

The chain carries TRBV4-2 and TRBJ1-6; D remains ambiguous. CDR1 is LGHNA, CDR2 YNFKEQ, per germline. Trimming removed 1 base at V and 6 bases at J, with 13 bases between. The CDR3 is 16 amino acids. The DNA of the CDR3 is TGTGCCAGCAGCCAAGGGGCTTTTTTTGCTAATTCACCCCTCCACTTT. This codes for CASSQGAFFANSPLHF.

This chain joins TRBV7-8 and TRBJ2-2; 8 bases match TRBD2. This CDR3 is 15 amino acids long. Germline CDR1 SGHVS, CDR2 FQNEAQ. V gave up 1 base and J gave up 6 bases; unmatched junction bases: 4. Here the CDR3 reads CASSLGTSFAGELFF. DNA of the CDR3: TGTGCCAGCAGCTTAGGGACTAGCTTCGCCGGGGAGCTGTTTTTT. Together with reference TRBV7-8 and TRBJ2-2, the CDR3 gives the full variable domain: GAGVSQSPRYKVAKRGQDVALRCDPISGHVSLFWYQQALGQGPEFLTYFQNEAQLDKSGLPSDRFFAERPEGSVSTLKIQRTQQEDSAVYLCASSLGTSFAGELFFGEGSRLTVL.

The chain couples TRBV10-2 to TRBJ2-5; 8 nucleotides line up with TRBD1. The CDR3 runs 15 residues. J gave up 5 bases and V 3 bases, and 8 bases lay outside the gene matches. Germline V lookup: CDR1 WSHSY, CDR2 SAAADI. CDR3 residues: CASSDRTGMVETQYF. The CDR3 DNA follows: TGCGCCAGCAGTGATAGGACAGGGATGGTGGAGACCCAGTACTTC.

The CDR3 DNA sequence: TGCGCCAGCAGCCGAGGGACAGGGAGCTCTGGGGCCAACGTCCTGACTTTC. Translation: CASSRGTGSSGANVLTF. The V gene is TRBV4-3, the J gene TRBJ2-6; 9 positions match TRBD1. Germline V gene data show CDR1 as LGHNA and CDR2 as YSLEER. Trimming took 4 bases from V and 0 from J; bases not matched to a gene: 4. The CDR3 contains 17 residues.

The chain joins TRBV18 to TRBJ1-5, with a weak D call TRBD1 (5 bases). Trimming took off 4 bases at V and 1 base at J, with 8 bases between the two ends. The germline gives CDR1 KGHSH, CDR2 LQKENI. This CDR3 is built from 14 residues. The CDR3 loop is CASSQGLSNQPQHF. The CDR3 bases are TGTGCCAGCTCACAGGGGTTGAGCAATCAGCCCCAGCATTTT.

V gene TRBV25-1 combines with J gene TRBJ1-2; 8 nucleotides align to TRBD1. This CDR3 is built from 13 residues. The germline gives CDR1 MGHDK, CDR2 SYGVNS. After removal of 4 bases from V and 6 bases from J, the junction contained 4 bases not matched to a gene. CDR3 sequence: CASSAADRDGYTF. CDR3 in DNA: TGTGCCAGCAGTGCCGCGGACAGGGATGGCTACACCTTC.